A single sample is the source of the 10 T cell receptor beta chains below, sequenced in a study of blood T cell repertoires in COVID-19. Assay used: immunoSEQ multiplex PCR; TCRdb lists only in-frame clones, some missing. The repertoire includes approximately 240,000 clones, 70% to 90% of them detected once, and 2.1% sits in the top ten. The material sequenced was peripheral blood. Source of these receptors: a woman aged 40 to 50 who had recovered from COVID-19.

This chain uses TRBV4-1 with TRBJ1-5; D uncertain. Looked up from germline, CDR1 is MGHRA and CDR2 is YSYEKL. With 4 bases removed from V and 6 bases from J, the gap between germline ends came to 13 bases. The CDR3 is made up of 14 amino acids. In nucleotides, the CDR3 is TGCGCCAGCAGCCCGGGAGAGACCACTCAGCCCCAGCATTTT. This encodes CASSPGETTQPQHF.

The table lists this clone with a count of one. Here the CDR3 reads CATSETRGQDRNQPQHF. The DNA for the CDR3 is TGTGCCACCAGTGAAACCCGTGGACAGGACAGAAATCAGCCCCAGCATTTT. The chain has TRBV24-1 and TRBJ1-5; 7 nucleotides match TRBD1. The germline V gene encodes CDR1 KGHDR and CDR2 SFDVKD. The CDR3 has 17 residues. Trimming removed 4 bases from V and 4 bases from J; junction bases left unmatched: 12.

The chain links TRBV7-3 to TRBJ2-3; D is perhaps TRBD1 (5 bases). The CDR3 spans 16 residues. V lost 0 bases to trimming and J lost 4 bases, with 14 bases between them. The germline CDR1 and CDR2 sequences are SGHTA and FQGTGA. The CDR3 region is CASSLTGDFRPDTQYF. DNA for the CDR3: TGTGCCAGCAGCTTAACAGGGGATTTCAGACCAGATACGCAGTATTTT.

The CDR3: CASSLDRPSGHGQFF. The CDR3 coding sequence is TGTGCCAGCAGCTTAGATAGGCCTAGCGGCCATGGGCAGTTCTTC. This rearrangement joins TRBV7-2 to TRBJ2-1; 7 nucleotides line up with TRBD2. Germline trimming cut 1 base from V and 12 bases from J; bases unmatched to any gene: 12. This CDR3 has 15 residues. Per the germline V gene, CDR1 is SGHTA and CDR2 is FQGNSA.

This chain links TRBV9 with TRBJ2-3; 7 nucleotides agree with TRBD2. The CDR3 totals 17 residues. Germline assignment: CDR1 SGDLS and CDR2 YYNGEE. V was pared by 0 bases and J by 6 bases, with 13 bases of the junction left unmatched. CDR3 sequence reads: CASSVESRRTSLDTQYF. Here the CDR3 DNA reads TGTGCCAGCAGCGTAGAAAGTAGGAGGACTAGTTTGGATACGCAGTATTTT. Variable domain in full (rest from reference TRBV9 and TRBJ2-3): DSGVTQTPKHLITATGQRVTLRCSPRSGDLSVYWYQQSLDQGLQFLIQYYNGEERAKGNILERFSAQQFPDLHSELNLSSLELGDSALYFCASSVESRRTSLDTQYFGPGTRLTVL.

In nucleotides, the CDR3 is TGTGCCAGCAGCGTAGGTCGTGCGGGGGTGACCTCTGGGGCCAACGTCCTGACTTTC. This gives the protein CASSVGRAGVTSGANVLTF. This chain joins TRBV9 and TRBJ2-6, with 7 bases matching TRBD2. The CDR3 loop spans 19 amino acids. Losses at the gene ends were 0 bases for V and 0 bases for J; bases not matched to a gene: 9. Germline-derived CDR1 and CDR2 are SGDLS and YYNGEE.

The rearrangement joins TRBV6-5 to TRBJ2-7, with 7 bases that match TRBD1. The junction had 10 bases not matched to a gene; V was cut back by 8 bases and J by 3 bases. Germline V gene lookup returns CDR1 MNHEY and CDR2 SVGAGI. This CDR3 has 14 residues. The CDR3 DNA sequence: TGTGCCAGCGCCCCCCGGACAGGCAACTACGAGCAGTACTTC. It is translated as CASAPRTGNYEQYF.

This chain connects TRBV2 to TRBJ1-5, with 11 positions matching TRBD1. CDR3 size: 16 residues. Unmatched junction bases numbered 3, after V lost 5 bases and J lost 0 bases. Germline V CDR1 and CDR2: SNHLY, FYNNEI. DNA for the CDR3: TGTGCCAGCAGTCGGGACAGGGGGGATAGCAATCAGCCCCAGCATTTT. Protein sequence: CASSRDRGDSNQPQHF.

The genes are TRBV5-6 and TRBJ2-6; TRBD1 is a possible D gene (6 bases). The ends were cut back, 3 bases at V and 0 bases at J, with 7 bases in the middle. CDR3 length: 15 residues. Germline V CDR1 and CDR2: SGHDT, YYEEEE. CDR3 sequence (DNA): TGTGCCAGCAGCTACAGGGTCTCTGGGGCCAACGTCCTGACTTTC. Translation: CASSYRVSGANVLTF.

V and J are TRBV12-5 and TRBJ2-2; TRBD1 agrees at 7 bases. The germline V gene has CDR1 LGHNT and CDR2 FRNRAP. V gave up 2 bases and J gave up 5 bases; unmatched junction bases: 14. The CDR3 length is 18 residues. CDR3 in amino acids: CASGLTPGQRTTTGELFF. As DNA, the CDR3 is TGTGCTAGTGGTTTGACTCCGGGACAGCGGACAACAACCGGGGAGCTGTTTTTT.